This passage covers 13 T cell receptor beta chains from one sample sequenced in a study of T cells in Graves' hyperthyroidism and ophthalmopathy. Researchers amplified the TCR beta CDR3 regions from RNA transcripts. Initially, a first-round RT-PCR of the TCR CDR3 employed the HTBI primer set. In TCRdb, the multiplex PCR reads were re-called with MiXCR into one record per CDR3 protein. The table records some 490,000 distinct CDR3 sequences, less than 25% of them present only once. The sequenced sample was blood. The origin of the receptors is a woman aged 70-85 years with Graves' ophthalmopathy.

This clonotype was seen only a few times. The chain uses TRBV18 and TRBJ2-7; 9 positions match TRBD1. The trim removed 1 base at V and 5 bases at J, leaving 9 bases unmatched. CDR3 length: 16 amino acids. Germline-derived CDR1 and CDR2 are KGHSH and LQKENI. DNA for the CDR3: TGTGCCAGCTCACCACGGGACAGGGTCGATGGGAACGAGCAGTACTTC. It codes for CASSPRDRVDGNEQYF.

The table lists this clonotype with a few counts. This rearrangement joins TRBV27 to TRBJ2-7; the D is unclear. The germline V gene encodes CDR1 MNHEY and CDR2 SMNVEV (reference sequence). Trimming removed 5 bases from V and 0 bases from J, with 17 bases in between. The CDR3 sequence is 16 residues long. The CDR3 loop is CASSPWGATPSYEQYF. In DNA, the CDR3 is TGTGCCAGCAGTCCCTGGGGTGCAACCCCCTCCTACGAGCAGTACTTC.

This clonotype was observed a few times. The gene calls are TRBV12-3 or TRBV12-4 and TRBJ1-4; TRBD1 is a possible D gene (6 bases). This CDR3 has 13 amino acids. Deletions cut 5 bases from V and 7 bases from J, with 11 bases between. CDR3 in amino acids: CASSRRGGEKLFF. The DNA of the CDR3 is TGTGCCAGCAGTCGGAGAGGGGGTGAAAAACTGTTTTTT.

This clonotype was seen ten or more times. The J gene is TRBJ2-7, the V gene TRBV20-1; perhaps TRBD2 as D (5 bases). The CDR3 extends over 13 amino acids. The V and J ends lost 3 bases and 2 bases respectively, with 11 bases between them. Germline-derived CDR1 and CDR2 are DFQATT and SNEGSKA (reference sequence). The CDR3 region has the DNA TGCAGTGCTAGGCCGGGGTTTGCCTACGAGCAGTACTTC. Its protein is CSARPGFAYEQYF.

The chain has TRBV2 and TRBJ1-5, with D unclear. V shed 5 bases and J shed 8 bases, with 16 bases lying between them. The CDR3 runs to 14 residues. Looked up from germline, CDR1 is SNHLY and CDR2 is FYNNEI. The CDR3 protein is CASSMQNLGEPQHF. In DNA form, the CDR3 reads TGTGCCAGCAGTATGCAGAATTTGGGAGAGCCCCAGCATTTT.

The V and J genes are TRBV2 and TRBJ2-2; D is possibly TRBD1 (5 bases). Germline assignment: CDR1 SNHLY and CDR2 FYNNEI. Trimming took 6 bases from V and 3 from J, leaving 11 bases between them. CDR3 length equals 14 residues. CDR3 sequence (DNA): TGTGCCAGCAGCGATCAACAGGACACCGGGGAGCTGTTTTTT. It translates to CASSDQQDTGELFF.

With regard to this clonotype: Given a much more abundant clone one base away, this may be a read error. The chain has TRBV12-3 or TRBV12-4 and TRBJ1-1; TRBD1 matches at 8 bases. Trimming took 7 bases from V and 6 from J; bases not matched to a gene: 10. There are 14 residues in the CDR3. In DNA form, the CDR3 reads TGTGCCAGCAATTTCACAGGGGGTGGCTCTGAAGCTTTCTTT. Amino acid sequence: CASNFTGGGSEAFF.

This clonotype was counted at least ten times. The chain uses TRBV12-3 or TRBV12-4 and TRBJ1-2, with a weak D call TRBD1 (5 bases). The CDR3 sequence is 14 residues long. Between the trimmed V and J ends, which lost 6 bases and 3 bases, there was a span of 14 bases. As DNA, the CDR3 is TGTGCCAGCAGCCTCCAATGGGGCTACTATGGCTACACCTTC. It specifies CASSLQWGYYGYTF.

About this clonotype: A junction end diverges from the germline sequence, so it may reflect a read error. V gene TRBV5-1 combines with J gene TRBJ1-1; TRBD1 agrees at 7 bases. Germline CDR1 is SGHRS and CDR2 is YFSETQ. The CDR3 covers 14 residues. CDR3: CASRVTGMNTEAFF. For the CDR3, the DNA is TGTGCCAGCAGAGTGACAGGGATGAACACTGAAGCTTTCTTT.

The chain carries TRBV3-1 and TRBJ1-5, with D perhaps TRBD1 (5 bases). From germline, CDR1 is LGHDT and CDR2 YNNKEL (reference sequence). The CDR3 covers 15 residues. The V end lost 0 bases, the J end lost 4 bases, and 10 bases lay between the germline ends. CDR3 residues: CASSQDGGDNQPQHF. DNA for the CDR3: TGTGCCAGCAGCCAAGATGGAGGGGATAATCAGCCCCAGCATTTT. The full variable domain, its missing parts supplied by reference TRBV3-1 and TRBJ1-5, is DTAVSQTPKYLVTQMGNDKSIKCEQNLGHDTMYWYKQDSKKFLKIMFSYNNKELIINETVPNRFSPKSPDKAHLNLHINSLELGDSAVYFCASSQDGGDNQPQHFGDGTRLSIL.

The CDR3 here is CASSRASWREKLFF. The CDR3 nucleotides read TGTGCCAGCAGTCGGGCAAGTTGGCGGGAAAAACTGTTTTTT. The chain is built from TRBV6-1 and TRBJ1-4; D call uncertain. Trimming shortened V by 5 bases and J by 8 bases, and 15 bases separated the two germline ends. This CDR3 comprises 14 residues. The germline V gene has CDR1 MNHNS and CDR2 SASEGT.

A few counts support this clonotype. The chain recombines TRBV5-1 with TRBJ2-3, with 8 bases identical to TRBD2. The CDR3 is made up of 16 amino acids. J lost 1 base, V lost 3 bases, and 7 bases had no gene match. Germline loops: CDR1 SGHRS, CDR2 YFSETQ. Here the CDR3 reads CASSSAAGGGTDTQYF. CDR3 in DNA: TGCGCCAGCAGCTCGGCGGCGGGAGGTGGCACAGATACGCAGTATTTT.

This clonotype was counted between two and nine times. The chain carries TRBV28 and TRBJ2-6; TRBD1 matches at 11 bases. The germline V gene has CDR1 MDHEN and CDR2 SYDVKM. V was clipped by 5 bases and J by 9 bases; unmatched bases: 9. This CDR3 is built from 16 residues. The CDR3 protein is CASSAPGQGGGNVLTF. CDR3 sequence (DNA): TGTGCCAGCAGTGCTCCGGGACAGGGGGGTGGCAACGTCCTGACTTTC. Full variable domain (outside the CDR3, taken from reference TRBV28 and TRBJ2-6): DVKVTQSSRYLVKRTGEKVFLECVQDMDHENMFWYRQDPGLGLRLIYFSYDVKMKEKGDIPEGYSVSREKKERFSLILESASTNQTSMYLCASSAPGQGGGNVLTFGAGSRLTVL.